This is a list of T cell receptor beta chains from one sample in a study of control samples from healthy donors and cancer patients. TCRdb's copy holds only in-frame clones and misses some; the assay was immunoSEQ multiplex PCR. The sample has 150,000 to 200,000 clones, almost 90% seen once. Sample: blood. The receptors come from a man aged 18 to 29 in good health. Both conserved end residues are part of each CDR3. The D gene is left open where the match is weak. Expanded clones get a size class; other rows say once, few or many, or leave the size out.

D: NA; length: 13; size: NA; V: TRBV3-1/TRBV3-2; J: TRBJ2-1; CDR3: CASSQGARAEQFF; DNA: TGTGCCAGCAGCCAAGGAGCACGAGCGGAGCAGTTCTTC
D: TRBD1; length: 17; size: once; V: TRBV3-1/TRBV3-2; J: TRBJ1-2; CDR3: CASSQEGGTGEIYGYTF; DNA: TGTGCCAGCAGCCAAGAAGGTGGGACAGGCGAAATCTATGGCTACACCTTC
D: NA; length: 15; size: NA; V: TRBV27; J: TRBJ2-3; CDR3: CASGLGQARGDTQYF; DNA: TGTGCCAGCGGCTTAGGACAAGCGCGAGGAGATACGCAGTATTTT
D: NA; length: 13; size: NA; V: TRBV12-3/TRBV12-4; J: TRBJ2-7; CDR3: CASSLEVTGEQYF; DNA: TGTGCCAGCAGTTTGGAGGTAACGGGGGAGCAGTACTTC
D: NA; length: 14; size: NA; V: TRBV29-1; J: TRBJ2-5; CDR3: CSVEDRAGIQTQYF; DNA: TGCAGCGTTGAAGATCGGGCAGGGATACAGACCCAGTACTTC
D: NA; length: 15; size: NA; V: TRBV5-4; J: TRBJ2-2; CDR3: CASSAGTSGTGELFF; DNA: TGTGCCAGCAGCGCCGGGACCTCAGGGACCGGGGAGCTGTTTTTT
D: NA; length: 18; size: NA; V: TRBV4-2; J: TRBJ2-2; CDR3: CASSRRDTRREDTGELFF; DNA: TGTGCCAGCAGCCGGCGGGACACTCGGAGGGAGGACACCGGGGAGCTGTTTTTT
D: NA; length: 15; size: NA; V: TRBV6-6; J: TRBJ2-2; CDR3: CASSYTSQGAGELFF; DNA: TGTGCCAGCAGTTACACCTCACAGGGTGCCGGGGAGCTGTTTTTT
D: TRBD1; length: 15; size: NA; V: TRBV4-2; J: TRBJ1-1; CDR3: CASSPQTGVNTEAFF; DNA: TGTGCCAGCAGCCCGCAGACAGGGGTGAACACTGAAGCTTTCTTT
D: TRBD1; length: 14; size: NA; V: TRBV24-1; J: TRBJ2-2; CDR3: CATATGVRTGELFF; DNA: TGTGCCACCGCGACAGGGGTGAGGACCGGGGAGCTGTTTTTT
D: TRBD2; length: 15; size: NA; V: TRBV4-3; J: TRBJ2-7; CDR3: CASSHTSGGAYEQYF; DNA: TGCGCCAGCAGCCATACTAGCGGGGGGGCCTACGAGCAGTACTTC
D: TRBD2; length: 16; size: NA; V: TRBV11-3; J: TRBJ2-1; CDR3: CASSSGLAGGRTEQFF; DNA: TGTGCCAGCAGCTCGGGACTAGCGGGGGGTAGGACTGAGCAGTTCTTC
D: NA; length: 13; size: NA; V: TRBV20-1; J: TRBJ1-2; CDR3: CSASMGLGYGYTF; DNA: TGCAGTGCTAGTATGGGGTTGGGCTATGGCTACACCTTC
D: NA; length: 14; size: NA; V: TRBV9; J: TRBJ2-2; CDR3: CASSVAGGPGELFF; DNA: TGTGCCAGCAGCGTAGCCGGGGGGCCTGGGGAGCTGTTTTTT
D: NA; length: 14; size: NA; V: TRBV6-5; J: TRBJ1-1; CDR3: CASYDRSGNTEAFF; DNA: TGTGCCAGCTACGATCGATCAGGGAACACTGAAGCTTTCTTT
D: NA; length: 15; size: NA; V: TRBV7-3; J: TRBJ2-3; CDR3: CASSDDGDESDTQYF; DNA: TGTGCCAGCAGCGACGACGGGGATGAGTCAGATACGCAGTATTTT
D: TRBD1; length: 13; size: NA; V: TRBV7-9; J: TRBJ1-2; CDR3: CASSLGQGDGYTF; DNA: TGTGCCAGCAGCTTGGGACAGGGGGATGGCTACACCTTC
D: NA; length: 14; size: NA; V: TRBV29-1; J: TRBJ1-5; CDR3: CSVDTGYSNQPQHF; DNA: TGCAGCGTTGATACAGGGTATAGCAATCAGCCCCAGCATTTT
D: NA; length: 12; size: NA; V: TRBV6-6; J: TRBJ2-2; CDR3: CASSYLTGELFF; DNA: TGTGCCAGCAGTTACTTAACCGGGGAGCTGTTTTTT
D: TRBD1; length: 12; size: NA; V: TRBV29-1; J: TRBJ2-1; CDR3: CSVQQGANEQFF; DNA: TGCAGCGTTCAGCAGGGGGCCAATGAGCAGTTCTTC
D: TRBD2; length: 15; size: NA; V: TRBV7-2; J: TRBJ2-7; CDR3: CASSLARTAPGGQYF; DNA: TGTGCCAGCAGCTTAGCGCGGACCGCTCCGGGGGGGCAGTACTTC
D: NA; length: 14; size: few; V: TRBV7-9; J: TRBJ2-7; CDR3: CASSLVTGPYEQYF; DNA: TGTGCCAGCAGCTTAGTAACAGGGCCCTACGAGCAGTACTTC
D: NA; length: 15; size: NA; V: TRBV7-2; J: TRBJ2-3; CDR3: CASRPRGGVKDTQYF; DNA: TGTGCCAGCAGACCTAGAGGGGGTGTCAAGGATACGCAGTATTTT
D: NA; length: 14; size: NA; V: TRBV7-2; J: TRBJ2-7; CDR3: CASSLFGAGYEQYF; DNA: TGTGCCAGCAGCTTATTTGGGGCGGGATACGAGCAGTACTTC
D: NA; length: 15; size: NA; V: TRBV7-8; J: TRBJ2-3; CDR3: CASSFRWGSTDTQYF; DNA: TGTGCCAGCAGCTTTCGTTGGGGGAGCACAGATACGCAGTATTTT